This note documents a single T cell receptor beta chain sequence. Its antigen is not identified. This entry comes from a study of cytomegalovirus exposure and HLA in healthy donors. Findings of the study overall: Some V segments could not be told apart, so they were left out, TRBV6-2 and TRBV6-3 among them. Rarity marked most TCR sequences, yet some public TCRs occurred in many donors. Reportedly, a later analysis found an Asian-associated ancestry cluster had fewer N-insertions than the approximately 700-donor mean.

V lost 6 bases and J 0 bases, leaving 8 bases between the germline ends. The CDR3 extends over 13 amino acids. The germline gives CDR1 MNHNS, CDR2 SASEGT. Researchers ran the PCR with 60 Vbeta and 13 Jbeta primers. Repertoires were generated with immunoSEQ multiplex PCR, while TCRdb's copy carries only in-frame clones and drops some. The sample has under 35,000 clones; about 60% are singletons. This TCR came from a man aged 50 or older in good health and CMV-seropositive. The sequencing input was PBMCs. V and J are TRBV6-1 and TRBJ1-2, with D hard to call. The CDR3 reads CASSLLANYGYTF. The CDR3, as DNA: TGTGCCAGCAGCCTCTTAGCTAACTATGGCTACACCTTC.